This T cell receptor (beta chain) derives from a study of cytomegalovirus exposure and HLA in healthy donors. General study results and limits: Prior analysis indicated that the majority of TCR beta V segments exhibited productivity approximately 87% or approximately 30% of the time. TCR beta sequences numbering around 15,000 were associated with HLA alleles at 0.05 false discovery rate in a later analysis. Later analysis suggested links between common viral pathogens and several top significant clusters. High sensitivity and specificity were reportedly achieved when the classifier diagnosed cytomegalovirus status.

The PCR ran on 60 Vbeta and 13 Jbeta primers. Here immunoSEQ multiplex PCR was the method, and the copy in TCRdb shows in-frame clones only, minus some. Among 200,000 to 300,000 clones listed, roughly 73% were seen once. Of note for this clone: The antigen is unknown.

This CDR3 region has 15 residues. The germline CDR1 and CDR2 sequences are MNHNS and SASEGT. V lost 4 bases and J 5 bases, leaving 15 bases between the germline ends. This chain joins TRBV6-1 and TRBJ1-5; weak D call: TRBD1 (5 bases). The specimen sequenced was PBMCs. The TCR comes from a boy aged 10-17 years in good health and CMV-seronegative. CDR3 nucleotides: TGTGCCAGCAGTGTATTCTGGGGCCGAGATCAGCCCCAGCATTTT. Residues: CASSVFWGRDQPQHF.